A single sample gave rise to the 8 T cell receptor beta chains below, sequenced in a study of PD-1 blockade in classical Hodgkin lymphoma. There was relapse after autologous stem cell transplantation in every patient, and there was variation in brentuximab vedotin exposure. Sequenced by immunoSEQ multiplex PCR; TCRdb stores in-frame clones only, minus some. The table records about 46,000 clones, around 82% of them present only once. This sample comprised peripheral blood mononuclear cells (PBMCs), obtained before the second cycle of nivolumab. Every receptor here comes from a human donor with classical Hodgkin lymphoma.

V and J are TRBV7-9 and TRBJ1-3; D is uncertain. The CDR3 extends over 13 amino acids. In germline, CDR1 is SEHNR, CDR2 FQNEAQ (reference sequence). Trimming took off 1 base at V and 3 bases at J, with 4 bases between the two ends. This CDR3 reads CASSLGVGNTIYF. The CDR3 DNA follows: TGTGCCAGCAGCTTAGGGGTTGGAAACACCATATATTTT.

V usage is TRBV10-3 and J usage is TRBJ2-4, with 7 bases identical to TRBD2. This CDR3 has 17 amino acids. Germline CDR1 and CDR2: ENHRY and SYGVKD. The ends lost 2 bases at V and 1 base at J; junction bases unmatched: 8. The CDR3 DNA is TGTGCCATCAGTGAGCGATCGGGGGGATTGGCCAAAAACATTCAGTACTTC. Protein sequence: CAISERSGGLAKNIQYF.

The V call is TRBV5-1, the J call TRBJ1-1, with TRBD1 matching 8 bases. CDR3 size: 18 residues. After removal of 1 base from V and 6 bases from J, the junction contained 17 bases not matched to a gene. Germline values: CDR1 SGHRS, CDR2 YFSETQ. The DNA for the CDR3 is TGCGCCAGCAGCTTGTATCGATCGGACAGGGTAGTTGACTCTGAAGCTTTCTTT. It encodes CASSLYRSDRVVDSEAFF. Full variable domain (outside the CDR3, taken from reference TRBV5-1 and TRBJ1-1): KAGVTQTPRYLIKTRGQQVTLSCSPISGHRSVSWYQQTPGQGLQFLFEYFSETQRNKGNFPGRFSGRQFSNSRSEMNVSTLELGDSALYLCASSLYRSDRVVDSEAFFGQGTRLTVV.

J is TRBJ2-3 and V is TRBV19; no reliable D call. The ends were cut back, 5 bases at V and 2 bases at J, with 5 bases in the middle. Germline CDR1 and CDR2: LNHDA and SQIVND (reference sequence). CDR3 size: 12 residues. CDR3 sequence (DNA): TGTGCCAGTAGTCCTCACACAGATACGCAGTATTTT. It codes for CASSPHTDTQYF.

The rearrangement uses TRBV30 and TRBJ2-2; D may match TRBD1 or TRBD2 (5 bases each). Trimming took 2 bases from V and 3 from J, leaving 13 bases between them. This CDR3 has 15 amino acids. Germline V gene data show CDR1 as GTSNPN and CDR2 as SVGIG (reference sequence). The CDR3: CAWSMGVGYTGELFF. In nucleotides, the CDR3 is TGTGCCTGGAGTATGGGGGTGGGGTACACCGGGGAGCTGTTTTTT.

The rearrangement joins TRBV5-6 to TRBJ2-1; no reliable D call. Germline CDR1 is SGHDT and CDR2 is YYEEEE. Trimming shortened V by 0 bases and J by 2 bases, and 9 bases separated the two germline ends. CDR3 length equals 15 residues. CDR3 amino acids: CASSLAELPYNEQFF. The CDR3 bases are TGTGCCAGCAGCTTGGCGGAGCTCCCCTACAATGAGCAGTTCTTC.

DNA of the CDR3: TGCGCCAGCAGCCCCCCGGCGCAGGGTAGGTATCAGCCCCAGCATTTT. It translates to CASSPPAQGRYQPQHF. The V and J genes are TRBV4-1 and TRBJ1-5; D perhaps matches TRBD1 (5 bases). Germline values: CDR1 MGHRA, CDR2 YSYEKL. Trimming pared 4 bases from V and 5 bases from J, leaving 18 bases between. The CDR3 runs to 16 residues.

The chain links TRBV30 to TRBJ1-5, with a weak D call TRBD1 (5 bases). Germline lookup yields CDR1 GTSNPN and CDR2 SVGIG (reference sequence). V lost 2 bases and J 5 bases, leaving 13 bases between the germline ends. This CDR3 has 14 residues. CDR3 sequence reads: CAWSPTSGDQPQHF. The DNA of the CDR3 is TGTGCCTGGAGTCCGACCTCGGGGGATCAGCCCCAGCATTTT.